The 9 T cell receptor beta chains below were found in one sample sequenced in a study of T cells after yellow fever vaccination. Each CDR3 protein gets one entry after TCRdb re-called the 5' RACE reads with MiXCR. This table holds just under 600,000 distinct CDR3 sequences, about 14% found once. The sequenced sample was PBMCs, obtained on the day of the yellow fever booster vaccination. All receptors derive from a man aged 25-45 years who received the YFV17D yellow fever vaccine.

V gene TRBV10-3 combines with J gene TRBJ1-2; tentative D call: TRBD1 (5 bases). Trimming removed 7 bases at V and 7 bases at J, with 16 bases between. CDR3 length: 13 residues. CDR1 and CDR2 (germline): ENHRY, SYGVKD. CDR3 DNA sequence: TGTGCCATCACGTTGCAGGACGGGGCTGGCTACACCTTC. This translates into CAITLQDGAGYTF.

This clonotype was observed once. V is TRBV25-1 and J is TRBJ1-2; D possibly corresponds to TRBD1 (6 bases). This CDR3 has 14 residues. Trimming pared 3 bases from V and 8 bases from J, leaving 16 bases between. CDR1 and CDR2 (germline): MGHDK, SYGVNS. CDR3 nucleotide sequence: TGTGCCAGCAGTGAGGGGGCTGGTTCGGGGGGCTACACCTTC. As protein: CASSEGAGSGGYTF.

Comments on this clonotype: Lacking the conserved final phenylalanine or tryptophan, this CDR3 likely reflects a read error. The chain has TRBV10-2 and TRBJ2-3; D uncertain. Trimming removed 6 bases at V and 5 bases at J, with 15 bases between. Germline-derived CDR1 and CDR2 are WSHSY and SAAADI. CDR3 length equals 14 residues. CDR3 residues: CASRFFGPKDTQYS. CDR3 sequence (DNA): TGCGCCAGCAGGTTTTTCGGGCCGAAAGATACGCAGTATTCT.

CDR3 nucleotides: TGCAGCGCGGGGGACAGGGGGCGCGGGGCCAAAAACATTCAGTACTTC. This translates into CSAGDRGRGAKNIQYF. The chain employs TRBV20-1 and TRBJ2-4; 12 bases map to TRBD1. CDR1 is DFQATT and CDR2 is SNEGSKA in the germline V gene (reference sequence). CDR3 length: 16 amino acids.

A few counts support this clonotype. The chain links TRBV3-1 to TRBJ2-2; D gene uncertain. CDR1 LGHDT and CDR2 YNNKEL come from the germline V gene (reference sequence). Trimming pared 1 base from V and 1 base from J, leaving 13 bases between. There are 17 residues in the CDR3. CDR3 DNA sequence: TGTGCCAGCAGCCAAGTCCGGACCGAAAGGAACACCGGGGAGCTGTTTTTT. The encoded protein is CASSQVRTERNTGELFF.

The V gene is TRBV7-6, the J gene TRBJ1-4; TRBD1 aligns across 7 bases. The germline V gene has CDR1 SGHVS and CDR2 FNYEAQ. The trim removed 0 bases at V and 5 bases at J, leaving 3 bases unmatched. The CDR3 covers 15 residues. The CDR3 reads CASSLAAQGNEKLFF. CDR3 nucleotides: TGTGCCAGCAGCTTAGCGGCACAGGGGAATGAAAAACTGTTTTTT. The variable domain in full, completed from reference TRBV7-6 and TRBJ1-4, reads GAGVSQSPRYKVTKRGQDVALRCDPISGHVSLYWYRQALGQGPEFLTYFNYEAQQDKSGLPNDRFSAERPEGSISTLTIQRTEQRDSAMYRCASSLAAQGNEKLFFGSGTQLSVL.

This clonotype was recorded at least ten times. The chain is built from TRBV7-3 and TRBJ2-1, with TRBD2 matching 10 bases. CDR1 is SGHTA and CDR2 is FQGTGA in the germline V gene. The CDR3 length is 15 residues. V was pared by 5 bases and J by 5 bases, with 6 bases of the junction left unmatched. The CDR3 spells CASSQAGGMNNEQFF. CDR3 in DNA: TGTGCCAGCAGCCAAGCGGGAGGGATGAACAATGAGCAGTTCTTC.

The chain employs TRBV5-1 and TRBJ2-5; 7 bases match TRBD1. CDR1 is SGHRS, CDR2 YFSETQ, per germline. The junction had 8 bases not matched to a gene; V was cut back by 1 base and J by 5 bases. This CDR3 region has 15 residues. The CDR3 nucleotides read TGCGCCAGCAGCTTGCAGACCGGGACAGTTGAGACCCAGTACTTC. It encodes CASSLQTGTVETQYF.

This clonotype was seen a few times. The chain combines TRBV7-3 with TRBJ2-5; D not resolved. The CDR3 spans 12 residues. Trimming pared 5 bases from V and 5 bases from J, leaving 9 bases between. Germline lookup yields CDR1 SGHTA and CDR2 FQGTGA. The CDR3 protein is CASSKDQETQYF. Here the CDR3 DNA reads TGTGCCAGCAGCAAAGATCAGGAGACCCAGTACTTC.